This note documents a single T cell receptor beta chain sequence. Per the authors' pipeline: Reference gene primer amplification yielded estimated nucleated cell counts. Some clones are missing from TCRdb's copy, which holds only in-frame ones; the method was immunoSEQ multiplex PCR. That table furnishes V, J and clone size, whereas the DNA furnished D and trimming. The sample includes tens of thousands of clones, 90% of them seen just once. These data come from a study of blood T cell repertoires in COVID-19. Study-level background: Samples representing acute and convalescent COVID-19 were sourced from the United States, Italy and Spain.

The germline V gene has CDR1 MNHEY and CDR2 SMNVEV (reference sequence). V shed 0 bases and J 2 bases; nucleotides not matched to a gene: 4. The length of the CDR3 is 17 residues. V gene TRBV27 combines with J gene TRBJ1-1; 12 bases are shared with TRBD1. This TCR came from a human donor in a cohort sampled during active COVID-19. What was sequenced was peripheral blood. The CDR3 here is CASSLSGTGGSNTEAFF. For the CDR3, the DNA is TGTGCCAGCAGTTTATCCGGGACAGGGGGCTCAAACACTGAAGCTTTCTTT.